These 32 T cell receptor beta chains were sequenced from one sample in a study of naive and memory T cell subsets. Study-wide points: Especially in CD8 cells, naive repertoires contained a few larger clonotypes, possibly CD45RA-re-expressing memory cells.

No cognate antigen is known for these TCRs. An equimolar mix of two oligonucleotides served as the beta constant-region primer for TRBC1 and TRBC2. Nested alpha and beta constant-region primers with the SP2 primer drove four PCR rounds on ligated cDNA. TCRdb passed the UMI-ligation and nested PCR reads through MiXCR, listing each CDR3 protein once. The data show around 140,000 distinct CDR3 sequences, 15% to 20% seen once. Material for sequencing was naive CD8+ T cells from blood. Receptor source: a human donor in good health.

The sample holds a few counts of this clonotype. J is TRBJ1-1 and V is TRBV29-1; perhaps TRBD1 as D (5 bases). The germline V gene has CDR1 SQVTM and CDR2 ANQGSEA. Trimming removed 1 base from V and 4 bases from J, with 13 bases in between. The CDR3 extends over 14 amino acids. The CDR3 spells CSVEGGDRLTEAFF. CDR3 bases: TGCAGCGTTGAAGGTGGGGACCGACTCACTGAAGCTTTCTTT.

This clonotype was found a few times. The chain combines TRBV25-1 with TRBJ2-2; 7 bases line up with TRBD2. CDR3 length: 19 residues. Germline V gene sequence: CDR1 MGHDK, CDR2 SYGVNS. The ends lost 0 bases at V and 4 bases at J; junction bases unmatched: 14. The DNA of the CDR3 is TGTGCCAGCAGTGAATATTTTATCCTTGCGGGAGAGGCCACCGGGGAGCTGTTTTTT. This sequence encodes CASSEYFILAGEATGELFF.

The chain carries TRBV27 and TRBJ2-7, with D possibly TRBD2 on 6 matching bases. CDR3 size: 14 residues. Germline values: CDR1 MNHEY, CDR2 SMNVEV (reference sequence). Deletions cut 8 bases from V and 2 bases from J, with 16 bases between. In nucleotides, the CDR3 is TGTGCCAGCGCCCTGGGAGGCGTCGCCTACGAGCAGTACTTC. Translating gives CASALGGVAYEQYF.

This sequence joins TRBV7-9 and TRBJ2-7; 11 bases are a match to TRBD1. Germline assignment: CDR1 SEHNR and CDR2 FQNEAQ (reference sequence). The ends lost 3 bases at V and 5 bases at J; junction bases unmatched: 6. This CDR3 spans 15 amino acids. The CDR3 here is CASSLGQGGFHEQYF. CDR3 DNA: TGTGCCAGCAGCTTGGGACAGGGGGGTTTCCACGAGCAGTACTTC. The complete variable domain, with remaining parts taken from reference TRBV7-9 and TRBJ2-7, reads DTGVSQNPRHKITKRGQNVTFRCDPISEHNRLYWYRQTLGQGPEFLTYFQNEAQLEKSRLLSDRFSAERPKGSFSTLEIQRTEQGDSAMYLCASSLGQGGFHEQYFGPGTRLTVT.

The chain carries TRBV28 and TRBJ2-7; D might be TRBD2 (6 bases). The CDR3 has 15 residues. Germline lookup yields CDR1 MDHEN and CDR2 SYDVKM. The V end was cut by 4 bases, the J end by 1 base, with 14 bases between. In DNA, the CDR3 is TGTGCCAGCAGTTCTACCGGGACTGGATCCTACGAGCAGTACTTC. It specifies CASSSTGTGSYEQYF.

This clonotype came up a few times. This rearrangement joins TRBV5-5 to TRBJ1-1; no definite D call. The CDR3 extends over 15 amino acids. Germline V gene lookup returns CDR1 SGHKS and CDR2 YYEKEE (reference sequence). Between the trimmed V and J ends, which lost 0 bases and 4 bases, there was a span of 13 bases. Here the CDR3 reads CASSLEGGLGTEAFF. In DNA form, the CDR3 reads TGTGCCAGCAGCTTGGAAGGTGGGCTGGGCACTGAAGCTTTCTTT. Supplemented by reference TRBV5-5 and TRBJ1-1, the full variable domain reads DAGVTQSPTHLIKTRGQQVTLRCSPISGHKSVSWYQQVLGQGPQFIFQYYEKEERGRGNFPDRFSARQFPNYSSELNVNALLLGDSALYLCASSLEGGLGTEAFFGQGTRLTVV.

The rearrangement uses TRBV7-9 and TRBJ2-1; 9 bases are a match to TRBD2. The CDR3 consists of 16 residues. The ends lost 2 bases at V and 13 bases at J; junction bases unmatched: 15. Germline values: CDR1 SEHNR, CDR2 FQNEAQ (reference sequence). The CDR3 is CASSLPSPVGLALQFF. CDR3 sequence (DNA): TGTGCCAGCAGCTTACCTAGCCCTGTGGGACTAGCTTTACAGTTCTTC. The whole variable domain, remainder taken from reference TRBV7-9 and TRBJ2-1, is DTGVSQNPRHKITKRGQNVTFRCDPISEHNRLYWYRQTLGQGPEFLTYFQNEAQLEKSRLLSDRFSAERPKGSFSTLEIQRTEQGDSAMYLCASSLPSPVGLALQFFGPGTRLTVL.

This clonotype has a handful of counts. The chain's CDR3 is CASSLGPWGREDYNEQFF. The CDR3 region has the DNA TGTGCCAGCAGCTTAGGCCCCTGGGGGCGGGAGGACTACAATGAGCAGTTCTTC. The J gene is TRBJ2-1, the V gene TRBV7-6; 8 bases map to TRBD2. This CDR3 comprises 18 residues. J lost 3 bases, V lost 1 base, and 11 bases had no gene match. Germline V CDR1 and CDR2: SGHVS, FNYEAQ.

The chain joins TRBV15 to TRBJ2-1; TRBD1 matches at 8 bases. The ends lost 2 bases at V and 6 bases at J; junction bases unmatched: 6. CDR1 is LNHNV and CDR2 is YYDKDF in the germline V gene (reference sequence). The CDR3 extends over 15 amino acids. CDR3 sequence reads: CATSRSDRASNEQFF. CDR3 DNA: TGTGCCACCAGCAGATCGGACAGGGCCTCCAATGAGCAGTTCTTC.

This clonotype was observed a handful of times. The V and J genes are TRBV28 and TRBJ1-5; possible D gene TRBD1, 5 bases. Germline V gives CDR1 MDHEN, CDR2 SYDVKM. V gave up 3 bases and J gave up 4 bases, with 10 bases separating them. The CDR3 is 14 amino acids. The CDR3 sequence: CASSLGGTNQPQHF. CDR3 DNA: TGTGCCAGCAGTTTGGGCGGGACTAATCAGCCCCAGCATTTT.

This clonotype has more than one count but fewer than ten. The V gene is TRBV28, the J gene TRBJ1-1, with D unclear. The CDR3 is 15 residues long. Germline CDR1 is MDHEN and CDR2 is SYDVKM. V lost 2 bases and J lost 2, with 12 bases in between. CDR3 sequence: CASSLRQGFNTEAFF. Written as DNA, the CDR3 is TGTGCCAGCAGTTTACGCCAAGGTTTTAACACTGAAGCTTTCTTT.

This clonotype was observed a few times. This chain connects TRBV3-1 to TRBJ2-1; D is unresolved. CDR3 length: 13 residues. The V gene lost 0 bases and the J gene lost 8 bases, with 8 bases spanning the gap. Germline V lookup: CDR1 LGHDT, CDR2 YNNKEL (reference sequence). This CDR3 reads CASSQDESDEQFF. In DNA, the CDR3 is TGTGCCAGCAGCCAAGATGAGTCGGATGAGCAGTTCTTC.

V and J are TRBV14 and TRBJ1-1, with a tentative D call TRBD1 (5 bases). Trimming stripped 0 bases from V and 0 bases from J, with 14 bases between. Germline V gene sequence: CDR1 SGHDN, CDR2 FVKESK. The CDR3 extends over 17 amino acids. The CDR3 loop reads CASSQESGPLMNTEAFF. Written as DNA, the CDR3 is TGTGCCAGCAGCCAAGAATCGGGGCCCCTTATGAACACTGAAGCTTTCTTT.

This clonotype was seen only a few times. This chain links TRBV29-1 with TRBJ2-3; the D is unclear. Trimming cost V 7 bases and J 2 bases, with 13 bases left between them. In germline, CDR1 is SQVTM, CDR2 ANQGSEA. The CDR3 is 13 amino acids. CDR3 sequence: CSGWWQYTDTQYF. For the CDR3, the DNA is TGCAGCGGGTGGTGGCAGTACACAGATACGCAGTATTTT.

Written as DNA, the CDR3 is TGTGCCTGGAGTGCGATCGGGCCGGGGCAGCCCCAGCATTTT. Translated: CAWSAIGPGQPQHF. This sequence joins TRBV30 and TRBJ1-5; D gene unclear. This CDR3 spans 14 amino acids. Between the trimmed V and J ends, which lost 1 base and 7 bases, there was a span of 14 bases. Germline V gene data show CDR1 as GTSNPN and CDR2 as SVGIG (reference sequence).

V and J are TRBV6-5 and TRBJ2-1, with TRBD2 matching 8 bases. This CDR3 has 17 residues. V shed 2 bases and J 6 bases; nucleotides not matched to a gene: 12. The germline gives CDR1 MNHEY, CDR2 SVGAGI. The DNA of the CDR3 is TGTGCCAGCAGTTACACTTTAGCGGGACTAGTAGGCAATGAGCAGTTCTTC. This sequence encodes CASSYTLAGLVGNEQFF.

The rearrangement links TRBV27 to TRBJ2-1; 8 bases align to TRBD2. Germline CDR1 is MNHEY and CDR2 is SMNVEV (reference sequence). V lost 5 bases and J lost 4; bases outside the gene matches: 13. This CDR3 has 17 amino acids. CDR3 in amino acids: CASSPPGGAGGYNEQFF. CDR3 DNA sequence: TGTGCCAGCAGTCCACCCGGGGGCGCGGGGGGTTACAATGAGCAGTTCTTC.

The rearrangement joins TRBV4-1 to TRBJ1-1; tentative D call: TRBD1 (5 bases). Trimming took 4 bases from V and 7 from J, leaving 19 bases between them. This CDR3 spans 15 amino acids. Germline-derived CDR1 and CDR2 are MGHRA and YSYEKL. The chain's CDR3 is CASSRPVGVEVEAFF. Written as DNA, the CDR3 is TGCGCCAGCAGCCGCCCGGTGGGGGTTGAGGTTGAAGCTTTCTTT.

V gene TRBV28 combines with J gene TRBJ2-5; TRBD2 matches 11 bases. Per the germline V gene, CDR1 is MDHEN and CDR2 is SYDVKM. The V segment lost 4 bases and the J segment 4 bases; nucleotides outside the gene matches: 5. The CDR3 runs to 15 residues. The CDR3 here is CASSWGLAERETQYF. Written as DNA, the CDR3 is TGTGCCAGCAGTTGGGGACTAGCGGAACGAGAGACCCAGTACTTC.

This clonotype was seen only a few times. The chain employs TRBV29-1 and TRBJ1-2; maybe TRBD1 (6 bases). V was pared by 6 bases and J by 1 base, with 15 bases between. Looked up from germline, CDR1 is SQVTM and CDR2 is ANQGSEA. The CDR3 length is 14 residues. CDR3: CSVLSGTSNYGYTF. CDR3 nucleotide sequence: TGCAGCGTCCTGTCCGGGACAAGTAACTATGGCTACACCTTC. The full variable domain, completed using reference TRBV29-1 and TRBJ1-2, is SAVISQKPSRDICQRGTSLTIQCQVDSQVTMMFWYRQQPGQSLTLIATANQGSEATYESGFVIDKFPISRPNLTFSTLTVSNMSPEDSSIYLCSVLSGTSNYGYTFGSGTRLTVV.

J is TRBJ2-7 and V is TRBV28; the D is unclear. Trimming shortened V by 5 bases and J by 0 bases, and 11 bases separated the two germline ends. Per germline, CDR1 MDHEN and CDR2 SYDVKM. CDR3 length: 14 residues. The chain's CDR3 is CASSPQSPSYEQYF. The CDR3 region has the DNA TGTGCCAGCAGTCCACAAAGTCCCTCCTACGAGCAGTACTTC.

The chain recombines TRBV30 with TRBJ1-2; 8 nucleotides agree with TRBD1. Per the germline V gene, CDR1 is GTSNPN and CDR2 is SVGIG (reference sequence). This CDR3 comprises 14 residues. V dropped 3 bases and J dropped 4; count of bases not matched to a gene: 7. CDR3 residues: CAWSQGQGGYGYTF. The CDR3 coding sequence is TGTGCCTGGAGCCAAGGACAGGGCGGCTATGGCTACACCTTC.

V is TRBV13 and J is TRBJ2-7; 7 bases align to TRBD1. CDR1 PRHDT and CDR2 FYEKMQ come from the germline V gene (reference sequence). The J segment lost 5 bases and the V segment lost 5 bases, leaving 9 bases of the junction unmatched. The CDR3 totals 14 residues. CDR3 DNA: TGTGCCAGCAGCAGTACGACAGGGTCAGACGAGCAGTACTTC. Translating it yields CASSSTTGSDEQYF.

The rearrangement joins TRBV6-5 to TRBJ2-3; TRBD2 aligns across 10 bases. Germline V gene lookup returns CDR1 MNHEY and CDR2 SVGAGI. The CDR3 sequence is 15 residues long. V trimming: 5 bases; J trimming: 0 bases; junction bases outside the gene matches: 2. CDR3 protein: CASSLAGDSTDTQYF. In nucleotides, the CDR3 is TGTGCCAGCAGTCTAGCGGGAGATAGCACAGATACGCAGTATTTT.

This clonotype was picked up many times. The chain recombines TRBV5-4 with TRBJ2-2; no firm D call. The ends were cut back, 0 bases at V and 1 base at J, with 4 bases in the middle. The CDR3 has 14 residues. Per germline, CDR1 SGHNT and CDR2 YYREEE (reference sequence). The CDR3 nucleotides read TGTGCCAGCAGCTTGGTTCTGAACACCGGGGAGCTGTTTTTT. Residues: CASSLVLNTGELFF. Complete variable domain (other parts from reference TRBV5-4 and TRBJ2-2): ETGVTQSPTHLIKTRGQQVTLRCSSQSGHNTVSWYQQALGQGPQFIFQYYREEENGRGNFPPRFSGLQFPNYSSELNVNALELDDSALYLCASSLVLNTGELFFGEGSRLTVL.

Ten or more counts support this clonotype. The gene calls are TRBV6-6 and TRBJ2-7; no clear D. Trimming cost V 4 bases and J 2 bases, with 6 bases left between them. The germline V gene encodes CDR1 MNHNY and CDR2 SVGAGI (reference sequence). The CDR3 has 12 amino acids. The CDR3 DNA reads TGTGCCAGCAGTTTAAGCGCCTACGAGCAGTACTTC. It is translated as CASSLSAYEQYF.

The V gene is TRBV6-5, the J gene TRBJ2-3; TRBD1 might be the D (7 bases). The germline V and J ends were trimmed by 0 bases and 6 bases, with 13 bases remaining between them. CDR3 size: 15 residues. Per germline, CDR1 MNHEY and CDR2 SVGAGI. This CDR3 reads CASSYSAGGFDTQYF. CDR3 nucleotide sequence: TGTGCCAGCAGTTACTCGGCAGGGGGGTTTGATACGCAGTATTTT.

CDR3 DNA: TGTGCCAGCAGTTTGACTAGCGGGCTCAATGAGCAGTTCTTC. Protein: CASSLTSGLNEQFF. The J gene is TRBJ2-1, the V gene TRBV27; 10 bases line up with TRBD2. V lost 3 bases, J lost 6 bases, and 2 bases stayed unmatched. The CDR3 totals 14 residues. Per the germline V gene, CDR1 is MNHEY and CDR2 is SMNVEV (reference sequence).

V and J are TRBV3-1 and TRBJ1-6; D ambiguous. Trimming left V 0 bases short and J 5 bases short, with 8 bases between. Germline CDR1 LGHDT, CDR2 YNNKEL (reference sequence). This CDR3 is 15 amino acids long. The CDR3: CASSQDPVDNSPLHF. CDR3 in DNA: TGTGCCAGCAGCCAAGATCCCGTGGATAATTCACCCCTCCACTTT. The variable domain in full, with the rest retrieved from reference TRBV3-1 and TRBJ1-6, is DTAVSQTPKYLVTQMGNDKSIKCEQNLGHDTMYWYKQDSKKFLKIMFSYNNKELIINETVPNRFSPKSPDKAHLNLHINSLELGDSAVYFCASSQDPVDNSPLHFGNGTRLTVT.

This clonotype showed up many times. The chain has TRBV7-8 and TRBJ2-1; D might be TRBD2 (5 bases). The CDR3 spans 15 residues. V was trimmed by 8 bases and J by 5 bases, leaving 19 bases between them. Germline loops: CDR1 SGHVS, CDR2 FQNEAQ. In DNA form, the CDR3 reads TGTGCCAGCGTCCCGTCGGGATTGCACGACAATGAGCAGTTCTTC. Translating it yields CASVPSGLHDNEQFF.

This clonotype turned up a few times. This chain uses TRBV28 with TRBJ2-5; perhaps TRBD1 as D (6 bases). The V end lost 3 bases, the J end lost 0 bases, and 11 bases lay between the germline ends. From germline, CDR1 is MDHEN and CDR2 SYDVKM. The CDR3 covers 15 residues. CDR3 in DNA: TGTGCCAGCAGTTTTATCGGACAGAACCAAGAGACCCAGTACTTC. Translation gives CASSFIGQNQETQYF.

V and J are TRBV6-1 and TRBJ2-7; D gene unclear. CDR1 is MNHNS, CDR2 SASEGT, per germline. This CDR3 is 14 amino acids long. The V and J ends lost 2 bases and 4 bases respectively, with 12 bases between them. This CDR3 is CASSEHRDFYEQYF. The CDR3 coding sequence is TGTGCCAGCAGTGAACACCGAGACTTTTACGAGCAGTACTTC.